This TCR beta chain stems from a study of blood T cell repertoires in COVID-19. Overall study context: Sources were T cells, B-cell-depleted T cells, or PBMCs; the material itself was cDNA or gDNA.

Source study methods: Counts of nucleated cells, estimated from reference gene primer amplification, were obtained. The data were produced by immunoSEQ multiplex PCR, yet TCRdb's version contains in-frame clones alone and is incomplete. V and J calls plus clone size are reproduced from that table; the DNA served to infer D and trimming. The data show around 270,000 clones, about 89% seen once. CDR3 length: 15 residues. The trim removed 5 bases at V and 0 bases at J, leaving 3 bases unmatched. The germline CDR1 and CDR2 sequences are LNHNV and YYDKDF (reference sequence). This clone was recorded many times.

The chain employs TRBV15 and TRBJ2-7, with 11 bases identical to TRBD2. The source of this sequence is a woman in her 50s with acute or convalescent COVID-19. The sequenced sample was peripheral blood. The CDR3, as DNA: TGTGCCACCAGCGAAGGACTAGCGGGCTCCTACGAGCAGTACTTC. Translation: CATSEGLAGSYEQYF.